The 20 T cell receptor beta chains below were found in one sample sequenced in a study of blood T cell repertoires in COVID-19. Libraries were prepared by immunoSEQ multiplex PCR; TCRdb keeps only in-frame clonotypes and omits some of them. Here the sample spans 300,000 to 350,000 clones, 70% to 90% being singletons. The specimen was PBMCs or T cells enriched from blood (not recorded which). These receptors were taken from a woman in her 40s with acute COVID-19.

The table lists this clone with a count of one. CDR3 sequence: CSVEKSGTEAFF. The CDR3 DNA reads as TGCAGCGTTGAGAAGAGCGGCACTGAAGCTTTCTTT. This sequence joins TRBV29-1 and TRBJ1-1; no firm D call. V lost 3 bases and J lost 4, with 9 bases in between. Looked up from germline, CDR1 is SQVTM and CDR2 is ANQGSEA. This CDR3 has 12 residues. The full variable domain, with the rest looked up from reference TRBV29-1 and TRBJ1-1, is SAVISQKPSRDICQRGTSLTIQCQVDSQVTMMFWYRQQPGQSLTLIATANQGSEATYESGFVIDKFPISRPNLTFSTLTVSNMSPEDSSIYLCSVEKSGTEAFFGQGTRLTVV.

In DNA form, the CDR3 reads TGCGCCACCCGGGAGGGAGGCACCGCGAACACCGGGGAGCTGTTTTTT. Translated: CATREGGTANTGELFF. The rearrangement joins TRBV5-1 to TRBJ2-2; 8 bases match TRBD2. This CDR3 spans 16 amino acids. V lost 9 bases to trimming and J lost 0 bases; unmatched junction nucleotides: 10. The germline gives CDR1 SGHRS, CDR2 YFSETQ.

This sequence joins TRBV19 and TRBJ2-1, with D unresolved. The CDR3 loop spans 14 amino acids. Germline V gives CDR1 LNHDA, CDR2 SQIVND (reference sequence). V dropped 7 bases and J dropped 3 bases, with 13 bases sitting between them. The CDR3: CASTLTDNYNEQFF. The CDR3 nucleotides are TGTGCCAGTACCTTAACAGACAACTACAATGAGCAGTTCTTC.

The rearrangement uses TRBV20-1 and TRBJ1-2; 7 positions match TRBD1. Germline trimming cut 3 bases from V and 6 bases from J; bases unmatched to any gene: 7. Germline values: CDR1 DFQATT, CDR2 SNEGSKA (reference sequence). The CDR3 consists of 13 residues. The CDR3 here is CSASDREVDGYTF. In DNA form, the CDR3 reads TGCAGTGCTAGTGACAGGGAGGTGGATGGCTACACCTTC.

This chain connects TRBV9 to TRBJ2-3; 12 positions match TRBD2. V trimming: 3 bases; J trimming: 0 bases; junction bases outside the gene matches: 5. Germline lookup yields CDR1 SGDLS and CDR2 YYNGEE. The CDR3 loop spans 17 amino acids. The CDR3 loop is CASSARLAGASTDTQYF. Here the CDR3 DNA reads TGTGCCAGCAGCGCCAGACTAGCGGGGGCTAGCACAGATACGCAGTATTTT.

In its sample, this clone was seen a few times. The V gene is TRBV9, the J gene TRBJ2-7, with 9 bases identical to TRBD2. Per the germline V gene, CDR1 is SGDLS and CDR2 is YYNGEE. The length of the CDR3 is 15 residues. The trim removed 0 bases at V and 4 bases at J, leaving 5 bases unmatched. The CDR3 nucleotides read TGTGCCAGCAGCGTAGATAGCGGGAGCGTTTACGAGCAGTACTTC. It specifies CASSVDSGSVYEQYF.

The chain joins TRBV18 to TRBJ2-7; perhaps TRBD2 as D (6 bases). CDR3 length: 14 residues. Germline V gene data show CDR1 as KGHSH and CDR2 as LQKENI. The germline V and J ends were trimmed by 3 bases and 2 bases, with 11 bases remaining between them. CDR3: CASSPGTATYEQYF. CDR3 DNA: TGTGCCAGCTCACCCGGGACTGCCACCTACGAGCAGTACTTC.

The rearrangement joins TRBV11-2 to TRBJ1-6; D call uncertain. This CDR3 contains 14 residues. V gave up 2 bases and J gave up 7 bases, with 9 bases separating them. In germline, CDR1 is SGHAT, CDR2 FQNNGV. Written as DNA, the CDR3 is TGTGCCAGCAGCTTATCGGTGAAGAATTCACCCCTCCACTTT. Amino acids: CASSLSVKNSPLHF.

This clone was recorded once. The chain uses TRBV7-2 and TRBJ1-6; the D gene is possibly TRBD1 (5 bases). In germline, CDR1 is SGHTA, CDR2 FQGNSA. Trimming took off 2 bases at V and 6 bases at J, with 11 bases between the two ends. The CDR3 extends over 15 amino acids. CDR3 DNA: TGTGCCAGCAGCTTAAGGGGTAACCGTAATTCACCCCTCCACTTT. Amino acid sequence: CASSLRGNRNSPLHF.

The gene calls are TRBV13 and TRBJ2-1; TRBD2 matches 14 bases. CDR1 is PRHDT and CDR2 is FYEKMQ in the germline V gene (reference sequence). The CDR3 spans 18 residues. V trimming: 5 bases; J trimming: 3 bases; junction bases outside the gene matches: 9. CDR3 protein: CASSPGLAGEGGYNEQFF. The CDR3 coding sequence is TGTGCCAGCAGCCCGGGACTAGCGGGAGAGGGGGGCTACAATGAGCAGTTCTTC.

The rearrangement joins TRBV10-3 to TRBJ1-1, with D tentatively TRBD1 (5 bases). The CDR3 has 13 amino acids. Trimming removed 6 bases at V and 5 bases at J, with 13 bases between. CDR1 and CDR2 (germline): ENHRY, SYGVKD. CDR3 DNA sequence: TGTGCCATCAGCCTCGGGACTTCAACTGAAGCTTTCTTT. Encoded protein: CAISLGTSTEAFF.

The chain joins TRBV19 to TRBJ1-2, with D possibly being TRBD1 (5 bases). CDR1 and CDR2 (germline): LNHDA, SQIVND (reference sequence). The CDR3 extends over 16 amino acids. V was shortened by 3 bases and J by 2 bases, with 16 bases between the two germline ends. Here the CDR3 reads CASSIRGREGNYGYTF. CDR3 in DNA: TGTGCCAGTAGTATTAGAGGCAGGGAAGGGAACTATGGCTACACCTTC.

V gene TRBV7-2 combines with J gene TRBJ2-6, with TRBD2 as a possible D gene (6 bases). Trimming removed 5 bases from V and 0 bases from J, with 14 bases in between. The germline V gene has CDR1 SGHTA and CDR2 FQGNSA. The CDR3 spans 17 residues. The DNA for the CDR3 is TGTGCCAGCAGCCCCCGGGGCGGGAACTCTGGGGCCAACGTCCTGACTTTC. Amino acids: CASSPRGGNSGANVLTF. The full variable domain, with the rest looked up from reference TRBV7-2 and TRBJ2-6, is GAGVSQSPSNKVTEKGKDVELRCDPISGHTALYWYRQSLGQGLEFLIYFQGNSAPDKSGLPSDRFSAERTGGSVSTLTIQRTQQEDSAVYLCASSPRGGNSGANVLTFGAGSRLTVL.

This clone was detected once. This chain links TRBV4-2 with TRBJ2-7; perhaps TRBD2 as D (5 bases). CDR3 length: 17 amino acids. CDR1 and CDR2 (germline): LGHNA, YNFKEQ. The V and J ends lost 1 base and 3 bases respectively, with 19 bases between them. CDR3 DNA sequence: TGTGCCAGCAGCCAAGGGGCCCCTACGGGGTCAGGCTACGAGCAGTACTTC. This sequence encodes CASSQGAPTGSGYEQYF.

The chain has TRBV10-3 and TRBJ1-5; TRBD1 agrees at 7 bases. Looked up from germline, CDR1 is ENHRY and CDR2 is SYGVKD. Germline trimming cut 5 bases from V and 9 bases from J; bases unmatched to any gene: 16. The CDR3 is 16 residues long. CDR3: CAISPSGVPGGRPQHF. The DNA for the CDR3 is TGTGCCATCAGTCCATCAGGCGTACCAGGGGGTCGGCCCCAGCATTTT.

This chain uses TRBV18 with TRBJ2-3; D unclear. CDR1 and CDR2 (germline): KGHSH, LQKENI. Trimming pared 3 bases from V and 2 bases from J, leaving 12 bases between. The CDR3 has 15 amino acids. CDR3 in amino acids: CASSPRYESTDTQYF. CDR3 sequence (DNA): TGTGCCAGCTCACCGAGATACGAGTCCACAGATACGCAGTATTTT.

In its sample, this clone was seen once. J is TRBJ1-3 and V is TRBV9, with TRBD1 matching 7 bases. The germline gives CDR1 SGDLS, CDR2 YYNGEE. This CDR3 is 14 amino acids long. The V gene end was trimmed by 3 bases and the J gene end by 3 bases; junction bases not matched to a gene: 3. CDR3 loop: CASSAGGRGNTIYF. The CDR3 coding sequence is TGTGCCAGCAGCGCAGGGGGGCGTGGAAACACCATATATTTT.

This clone was seen only a few times. The chain couples TRBV7-2 to TRBJ1-1, with D perhaps matching TRBD1 (6 bases). The CDR3 runs 13 residues. Germline V gene data show CDR1 as SGHTA and CDR2 as FQGNSA. V was shortened by 4 bases and J by 4 bases, with 10 bases between the two germline ends. The CDR3 bases are TGTGCCAGCAGCTCGCAAGGGGGCACTGAAGCTTTCTTT. Its protein is CASSSQGGTEAFF.

This clone appeared a few times. This chain joins TRBV5-6 and TRBJ1-2; D not resolved. Trimming took off 1 base at V and 4 bases at J, with 5 bases between the two ends. CDR1 is SGHDT and CDR2 is YYEEEE in the germline V gene. The CDR3 sequence is 12 residues long. The CDR3 sequence is CASSLLSYGYTF. For the CDR3, the DNA is TGTGCCAGCAGCTTGTTATCCTATGGCTACACCTTC.

At least ten counts were recorded for this clone. The chain combines TRBV28 with TRBJ2-3; perhaps TRBD2 as D (6 bases). The germline gives CDR1 MDHEN, CDR2 SYDVKM. The CDR3 has 17 residues. V gave up 0 bases and J gave up 1 base, with 14 bases separating them. CDR3 nucleotides: TGTGCCAGCAGTTTATGGGATCGGGGGACCCGCACAGATACGCAGTATTTT. It encodes CASSLWDRGTRTDTQYF.